This TCR beta chain was identified during a study of control samples from healthy donors and cancer patients. The CDR3 totals 13 residues. Germline assignment: CDR1 SGHTA and CDR2 FQGTGA. V shed 3 bases and J shed 1 base, with 6 bases lying between them. Libraries were prepared by immunoSEQ multiplex PCR; TCRdb keeps only in-frame clonotypes and omits some of them. The sample has more than 35,000 clones, about four fifths seen once. The clonotype originates from a woman aged 55-70 years with lung cancer. J is TRBJ1-1 and V is TRBV7-3; D ambiguous. The sample comprised PBMCs. CDR3 in amino acids: CASSFTGNTEAFF. The CDR3 DNA sequence: TGTGCCAGCAGCTTTACGGGGAACACTGAAGCTTTCTTT.